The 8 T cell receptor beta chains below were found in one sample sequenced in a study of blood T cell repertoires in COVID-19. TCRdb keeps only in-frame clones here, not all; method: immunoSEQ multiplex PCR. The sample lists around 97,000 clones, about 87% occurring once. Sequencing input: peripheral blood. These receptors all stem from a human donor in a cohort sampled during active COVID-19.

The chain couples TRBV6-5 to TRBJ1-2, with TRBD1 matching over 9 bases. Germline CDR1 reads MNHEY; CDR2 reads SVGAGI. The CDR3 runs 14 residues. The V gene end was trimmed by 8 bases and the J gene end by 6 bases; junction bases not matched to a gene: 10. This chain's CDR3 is CASARGTGNNGYTF. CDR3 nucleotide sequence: TGTGCCAGCGCTCGTGGGACAGGGAACAATGGCTACACCTTC.

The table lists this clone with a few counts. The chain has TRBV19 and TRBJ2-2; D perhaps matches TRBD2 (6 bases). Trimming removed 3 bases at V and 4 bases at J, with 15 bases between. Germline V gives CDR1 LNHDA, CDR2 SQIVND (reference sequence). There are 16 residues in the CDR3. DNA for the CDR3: TGTGCCAGTAGTATCCAACTTCAGACTAGCACCGGGGAGCTGTTTTTT. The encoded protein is CASSIQLQTSTGELFF. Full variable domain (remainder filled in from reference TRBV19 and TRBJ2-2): DGGITQSPKYLFRKEGQNVTLSCEQNLNHDAMYWYRQDPGQGLRLIYYSQIVNDFQKGDIAEGYSVSREKKESFPLTVTSAQKNPTAFYLCASSIQLQTSTGELFFGEGSRLTVL.

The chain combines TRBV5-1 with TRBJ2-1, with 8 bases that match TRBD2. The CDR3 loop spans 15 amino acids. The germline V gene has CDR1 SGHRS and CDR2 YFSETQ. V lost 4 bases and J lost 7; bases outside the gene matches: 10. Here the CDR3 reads CASSTRAGAGNEQFF. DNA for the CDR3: TGCGCCAGCAGCACTAGAGCGGGAGCGGGTAATGAGCAGTTCTTC. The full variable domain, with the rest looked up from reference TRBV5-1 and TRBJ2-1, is KAGVTQTPRYLIKTRGQQVTLSCSPISGHRSVSWYQQTPGQGLQFLFEYFSETQRNKGNFPGRFSGRQFSNSRSEMNVSTLELGDSALYLCASSTRAGAGNEQFFGPGTRLTVL.

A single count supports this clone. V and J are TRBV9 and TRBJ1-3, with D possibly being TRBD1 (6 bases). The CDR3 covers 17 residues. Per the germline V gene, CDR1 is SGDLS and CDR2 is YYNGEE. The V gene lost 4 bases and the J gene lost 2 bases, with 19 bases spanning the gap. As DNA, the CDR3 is TGTGCCAGCAGCTACACGTTCTGGGAGGGGGCTGGAAACACCATATATTTT. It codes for CASSYTFWEGAGNTIYF.

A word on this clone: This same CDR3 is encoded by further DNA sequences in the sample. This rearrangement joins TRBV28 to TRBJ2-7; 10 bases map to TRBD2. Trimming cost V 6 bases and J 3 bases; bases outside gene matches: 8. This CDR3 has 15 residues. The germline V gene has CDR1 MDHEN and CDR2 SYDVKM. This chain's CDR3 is CASSSPPSGSYEQYF. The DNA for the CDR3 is TGTGCCAGCAGCAGTCCGCCTAGCGGGAGCTACGAGCAGTACTTC.

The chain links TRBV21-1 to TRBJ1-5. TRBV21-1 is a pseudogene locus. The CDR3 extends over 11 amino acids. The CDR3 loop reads CASSNDQPQHF. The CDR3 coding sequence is TGTGCCAGCAGCAACGATCAGCCCCAGCATTTT.

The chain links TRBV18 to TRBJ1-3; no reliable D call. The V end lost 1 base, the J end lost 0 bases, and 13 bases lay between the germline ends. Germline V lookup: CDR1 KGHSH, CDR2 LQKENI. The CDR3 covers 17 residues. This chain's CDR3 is CASSPRQAVDSGNTIYF. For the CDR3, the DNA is TGTGCCAGCTCACCACGACAAGCGGTGGACTCTGGAAACACCATATATTTT.

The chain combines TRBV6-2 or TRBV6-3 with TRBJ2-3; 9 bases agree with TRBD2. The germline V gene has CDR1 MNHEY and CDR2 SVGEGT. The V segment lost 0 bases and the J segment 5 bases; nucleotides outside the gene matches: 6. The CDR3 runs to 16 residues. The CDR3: CASSYSGSGSGDTQYF. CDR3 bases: TGTGCCAGCAGTTACTCGGGTAGCGGGAGTGGAGATACGCAGTATTTT.